The 23 T cell receptor beta chains given below trace back to one sample, sequenced in a study of shared clonotypes between healthy human individuals. Measured with immunoSEQ multiplex PCR; TCRdb has only the in-frame clones, and not every one. The sample carries 2 million to 2.5 million clones, roughly 92% recorded once. The specimen was naive CD4+ T cells from PBMCs. Subset specified: CD45RA+ positively selected. The source is a man younger than 35 in good health. Some clones in this sample may be carry-over from other donors' samples.

This clone occurred once. The CDR3 protein is CASSLEVSDTQYF. The CDR3 DNA reads as TGTGCCAGCAGCTTAGAGGTGTCAGATACGCAGTATTTT. The chain carries TRBV7-3 and TRBJ2-3; D remains ambiguous. CDR3 length equals 13 residues. CDR1 is SGHTA, CDR2 FQGTGA, per germline. Trimming removed 2 bases at V and 4 bases at J, with 7 bases between.

This sequence joins TRBV6-5 and TRBJ1-1; D is unresolved. Germline CDR1 and CDR2: MNHEY and SVGAGI. V lost 0 bases and J lost 0, with 8 bases in between. The length of the CDR3 is 15 residues. CDR3 coding DNA: TGTGCCAGCAGTTACTCGACCCTGATGAACACTGAAGCTTTCTTT. Translation gives CASSYSTLMNTEAFF.

V and J are TRBV6-1 and TRBJ2-7, with 10 nucleotides matching TRBD1. Per the germline V gene, CDR1 is MNHNS and CDR2 is SASEGT. J lost 0 bases, V lost 7 bases, and 3 bases had no gene match. This CDR3 is built from 14 residues. The CDR3 loop is CASTRDRGSYEQYF. The CDR3 coding sequence is TGTGCCAGCACACGGGACAGGGGCTCCTACGAGCAGTACTTC.

The CDR3 DNA reads TGTGCCAGCAGCTTAGTCTCCGGGACAGGGAAGTTTAGTGAGCAGTTCTTC. It codes for CASSLVSGTGKFSEQFF. This chain connects TRBV11-3 to TRBJ2-1, with 9 positions matching TRBD1. The CDR3 spans 17 residues. The V gene's germline CDR1 is SGHNT and CDR2 YENEEA. Germline trimming cut 1 base from V and 9 bases from J; bases unmatched to any gene: 13.

Here the CDR3 reads CASSFTRRANYGYTF. CDR3 sequence (DNA): TGTGCCAGCAGTTTTACTCGGAGGGCGAACTATGGCTACACCTTC. The rearrangement links TRBV28 to TRBJ1-2; D not resolved. The CDR3 length is 15 residues. CDR1 is MDHEN and CDR2 is SYDVKM in the germline V gene. The V gene lost 3 bases and the J gene lost 2 bases, with 13 bases spanning the gap.

Notes on this clone: The junction differs from germline at one of its ends, possibly a read error. The chain combines TRBV4-1 with TRBJ1-3; D ambiguous. Germline V gene data show CDR1 as MGHRA and CDR2 as YSYEKL. This CDR3 region has 15 residues. The CDR3 DNA reads TGCGCCAGCAGCTGGGGTTCTAGCTCTGGAACCACCATATATTTT. Protein sequence: CASSWGSSSGTTIYF.

V gene TRBV21-1 combines with J gene TRBJ1-5; TRBD1 is the table's D call, not checked against the DNA. TRBV21-1 is deemed a pseudogene. The CDR3 extends over 19 amino acids. The CDR3, as DNA: TGTGCCAGCAGGAAAAACTACAGGACAGGGGGCGCGAGCAATCAGCCCCAGCATTTT. Translation: CASRKNYRTGGASNQPQHF.

The CDR3: CASSPGPLSGANVLTF. As DNA, the CDR3 is TGTGCCAGCAGCCCAGGACCCCTCTCTGGGGCCAACGTCCTGACTTTC. V usage is TRBV7-2 and J usage is TRBJ2-6; D unclear. V lost 5 bases and J 0 bases, leaving 11 bases between the germline ends. This CDR3 spans 16 amino acids. CDR1 is SGHTA, CDR2 FQGNSA, per germline.

The gene calls are TRBV2 and TRBJ1-3; no firm D call. This CDR3 is 13 amino acids long. V dropped 8 bases and J dropped 7 bases, with 15 bases sitting between them. From germline, CDR1 is SNHLY and CDR2 FYNNEI. For the CDR3, the DNA is TGTGCCAGCCGTGCGGGGAGTCTGAACACCATATATTTT. The encoded protein is CASRAGSLNTIYF.

V usage is TRBV11-2 and J usage is TRBJ2-3; D gene unclear. Trimming pared 0 bases from V and 3 bases from J, leaving 7 bases between. Germline-derived CDR1 and CDR2 are SGHAT and FQNNGV. The CDR3 totals 14 residues. This CDR3 reads CASSLDLRTDTQYF. The CDR3 DNA follows: TGTGCCAGCAGCTTAGATCTAAGGACAGATACGCAGTATTTT. Looking up the rest from reference TRBV11-2 and TRBJ2-3 gives the full variable domain: EAGVAQSPRYKIIEKRQSVAFWCNPISGHATLYWYQQILGQGPKLLIQFQNNGVVDDSQLPKDRFSAERLKGVDSTLKIQPAKLEDSAVYLCASSLDLRTDTQYFGPGTRLTVL.

Written as DNA, the CDR3 is TGTGCCAGCAGTTTATTAGCGGGGCCTTCCTACGAGCAGTACTTC. Translation: CASSLLAGPSYEQYF. The V call is TRBV28, the J call TRBJ2-7; 8 nucleotides align to TRBD2. V trimming: 1 base; J trimming: 1 base; junction bases outside the gene matches: 3. This CDR3 is 15 amino acids long. Per germline, CDR1 MDHEN and CDR2 SYDVKM.

The chain employs TRBV28 and TRBJ2-7, with 13 bases matching TRBD2. The CDR3 has 14 residues. The germline gives CDR1 MDHEN, CDR2 SYDVKM. This CDR3 reads CATSRTSGSHEQYF. CDR3 DNA: TGTGCTACCTCTCGGACTAGCGGGAGCCACGAGCAGTACTTC.

This chain links TRBV5-6 with TRBJ1-2; 10 nucleotides align to TRBD1. The CDR3 runs to 16 residues. The germline V gene has CDR1 SGHDT and CDR2 YYEEEE. V lost 4 bases and J lost 4; bases outside the gene matches: 10. The CDR3 sequence is CASSLIDRGPSYGYTF. CDR3 DNA sequence: TGTGCCAGCAGCCTCATCGACAGGGGGCCCTCCTATGGCTACACCTTC.

This clone came up once. This rearrangement joins TRBV28 to TRBJ2-1; D unclear. Trimming removed 1 base from V and 7 bases from J, with 14 bases in between. CDR3 length: 15 residues. The germline gives CDR1 MDHEN, CDR2 SYDVKM. CDR3 residues: CASSLSTAIKNEQFF. DNA of the CDR3: TGTGCCAGCAGTTTATCCACGGCAATCAAAAATGAGCAGTTCTTC. The complete variable domain, with remaining parts taken from reference TRBV28 and TRBJ2-1, reads DVKVTQSSRYLVKRTGEKVFLECVQDMDHENMFWYRQDPGLGLRLIYFSYDVKMKEKGDIPEGYSVSREKKERFSLILESASTNQTSMYLCASSLSTAIKNEQFFGPGTRLTVL.

As DNA, the CDR3 is TGTGCCAGCAGTCGAGAGCCCGGGGAGCTGTTTTTT. Translating gives CASSREPGELFF. The V and J genes are TRBV6-5 and TRBJ2-2; no clear D gene. CDR3 length equals 12 residues. V lost 5 bases, J lost 6 bases, and 7 bases lay in between. Germline CDR1 is MNHEY and CDR2 is SVGAGI.

The chain recombines TRBV5-1 with TRBJ1-2, with 8 bases that match TRBD1. Germline CDR1 and CDR2: SGHRS and YFSETQ. V gave up 1 base and J gave up 4 bases; unmatched junction bases: 12. This CDR3 is 17 amino acids long. The CDR3 reads CASSLTLSGQGTYGYTF. The CDR3 region has the DNA TGCGCCAGCAGCTTGACTTTGTCCGGACAGGGCACCTATGGCTACACCTTC.

The rearrangement links TRBV5-1 to TRBJ1-1, with TRBD1 identical over 7 bases. Germline CDR1 is SGHRS and CDR2 is YFSETQ. V was pared by 6 bases and J by 1 base, with 6 bases of the junction left unmatched. The CDR3 has 14 amino acids. As DNA, the CDR3 is TGCGCCAGCAACCCCACAGGGGAGAACACTGAAGCTTTCTTT. Its protein product is CASNPTGENTEAFF.

The V gene is TRBV7-9, the J gene TRBJ2-3; tentative D call: TRBD2 (6 bases). V dropped 10 bases and J dropped 6 bases, with 26 bases sitting between them. The CDR3 loop spans 16 amino acids. Germline values: CDR1 SEHNR, CDR2 FQNEAQ (reference sequence). This CDR3 reads CATQAVGVGGRDTQYF. CDR3 coding DNA: TGTGCCACCCAAGCGGTGGGCGTTGGGGGGAGGGATACGCAGTATTTT.

This chain connects TRBV19 to TRBJ2-1; D might be TRBD1 or TRBD2, each matching 5 bases. Per the germline V gene, CDR1 is LNHDA and CDR2 is SQIVND (reference sequence). The CDR3 length is 15 residues. Trimming took 10 bases from V and 5 from J, leaving 21 bases between them. Written as DNA, the CDR3 is TGTGCCATTGGGAGCATAGGGGCAGGGAACAATGAGCAGTTCTTC. Translation gives CAIGSIGAGNNEQFF. Full variable domain (rest looked up from reference TRBV19 and TRBJ2-1): DGGITQSPKYLFRKEGQNVTLSCEQNLNHDAMYWYRQDPGQGLRLIYYSQIVNDFQKGDIAEGYSVSREKKESFPLTVTSAQKNPTAFYLCAIGSIGAGNNEQFFGPGTRLTVL.

This chain links TRBV7-2 with TRBJ2-6, with D unclear. Germline V gene lookup returns CDR1 SGHTA and CDR2 FQGNSA. The CDR3 sequence is 17 residues long. V gave up 3 bases and J gave up 0 bases, with 12 bases separating them. The CDR3 sequence is CASSLRSRTSGANVLTF. For the CDR3, the DNA is TGTGCCAGCAGCTTGAGGTCTCGTACCTCTGGGGCCAACGTCCTGACTTTC.

Note on this clone: This CDR3 is also generated by other DNA sequences in the sample. The CDR3 sequence: CASSSPYGQGAYEQYF. The CDR3 nucleotides are TGTGCCAGCAGCTCTCCTTATGGACAGGGGGCGTACGAGCAGTACTTC. This chain connects TRBV5-4 to TRBJ2-7; 11 bases fit TRBD1. The V and J ends lost 3 bases and 4 bases, in that order; junction bases with no gene match: 9. Per the germline V gene, CDR1 is SGHNT and CDR2 is YYREEE (reference sequence). This CDR3 region has 16 residues.

Comment on this clone: The sample holds other DNA sequences that translate to the same CDR3. CDR3 region: CASSLAGGTDTQYF. In nucleotides, the CDR3 is TGTGCCAGCAGCTTGGCCGGGGGGACAGATACGCAGTATTTT. The rearrangement uses TRBV5-4 and TRBJ2-3; 7 bases agree with TRBD2. CDR1 is SGHNT, CDR2 YYREEE, per germline (reference sequence). J was trimmed by 3 bases and V by 0 bases; bases with no gene match: 1. CDR3 length: 14 amino acids. Full variable domain (missing parts from reference TRBV5-4 and TRBJ2-3): ETGVTQSPTHLIKTRGQQVTLRCSSQSGHNTVSWYQQALGQGPQFIFQYYREEENGRGNFPPRFSGLQFPNYSSELNVNALELDDSALYLCASSLAGGTDTQYFGPGTRLTVL.

V is TRBV7-3 and J is TRBJ2-2; D is possibly TRBD1 (5 bases). Germline V lookup: CDR1 SGHTA, CDR2 FQGTGA. The CDR3 is 20 amino acids. Trimming left V 2 bases short and J 0 bases short, with 22 bases between. The CDR3 DNA sequence: TGTGCCAGCAGCTTACGCGGCACGGACATCACCTCCGCGAACACCGGGGAGCTGTTTTTT. Translating gives CASSLRGTDITSANTGELFF. The full variable domain, in which reference TRBV7-3 and TRBJ2-2 provide the parts outside the CDR3, is GAGVSQTPSNKVTEKGKYVELRCDPISGHTALYWYRQSLGQGPEFLIYFQGTGAADDSGLPNDRFFAVRPEGSVSTLKIQRTERGDSAVYLCASSLRGTDITSANTGELFFGEGSRLTVL.